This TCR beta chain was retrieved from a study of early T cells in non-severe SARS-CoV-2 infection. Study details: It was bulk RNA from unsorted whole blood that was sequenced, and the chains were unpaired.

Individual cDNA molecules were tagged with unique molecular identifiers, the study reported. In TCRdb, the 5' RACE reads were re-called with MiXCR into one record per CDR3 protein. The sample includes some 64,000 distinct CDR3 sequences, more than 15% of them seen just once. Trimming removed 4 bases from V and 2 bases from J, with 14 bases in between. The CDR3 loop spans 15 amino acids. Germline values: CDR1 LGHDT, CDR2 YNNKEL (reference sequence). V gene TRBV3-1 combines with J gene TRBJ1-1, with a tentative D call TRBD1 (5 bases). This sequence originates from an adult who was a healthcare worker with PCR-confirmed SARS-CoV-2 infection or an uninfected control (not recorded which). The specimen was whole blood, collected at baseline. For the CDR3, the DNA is TGTGCCAGCAGCCCAAGGGACGGGTCAAACACTGAAGCTTTCTTT. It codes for CASSPRDGSNTEAFF.